This TCR beta chain was captured in a study of lymphopenia after photon versus proton radiotherapy. The data were produced by immunoSEQ multiplex PCR, yet TCRdb's version contains in-frame clones alone and is incomplete. The sample comprises roughly 150,000 clones, about 88% of which are singletons, and approximately 4.7% rests with the top ten. The CDR3 is 12 residues long. CDR1 is SGHTA, CDR2 FQGNSA, per germline. Deletions cut 5 bases from V and 2 bases from J, with 5 bases between. Notes on this clone: Other DNA sequences of this sample code for an identical CDR3.

Sequenced material: peripheral blood, taken from a patient treated with photon-based radiotherapy. The rearrangement joins TRBV7-2 to TRBJ2-3; D is ambiguous. This clonotype was sampled from a man aged 45-65 years with gastric cancer. This chain's CDR3 is CASSPYTDTQYF. The DNA of the CDR3 is TGTGCCAGCAGCCCATACACAGATACGCAGTATTTT.